The 29 T cell receptor beta chains in this list originate from one sample, sequenced in a study of T-cell memory formation after mild COVID-19 (dated by TCRdb to about 2021). Library construction relied on 5' RACE. Sequencing used an Illumina NovaSeq 6000. The public reads were reanalyzed by TCRdb: fastp trimming at Q25, MiXCR alignment, in-frame beta chains only. Every CDR3 protein is listed once, alongside the most common genes and DNA of its rows. Counted in this sample were around 320,000 distinct CDR3 sequences; approximately 19% of them appeared once. Around 21% of the sample is taken by the ten largest. Material: PBMCs or a T cell subset sorted from them (not recorded which). These receptors were taken from a man aged 18 to 35 who had mild COVID-19 (a few samples of this study predate the infection). The sample titles of this study are shuffled in the database, so cell type and time point are left out; the donor was told from shared clones.

The rearrangement joins TRBV9 to TRBJ1-2, with 8 bases identical to TRBD1. Looked up from germline, CDR1 is SGDLS and CDR2 is YYNGEE. V trimming: 2 bases; J trimming: 8 bases; junction bases outside the gene matches: 8. The CDR3 covers 14 residues. The CDR3 spells CASSVTGDPGGYTF. CDR3 DNA: TGTGCCAGCAGCGTGACAGGGGACCCCGGGGGCTACACCTTC.

This sequence joins TRBV6-1 and TRBJ2-7; maybe TRBD2 (6 bases). V was cut by 2 bases and J by 0 bases, with 11 bases left in between. CDR1 is MNHNS, CDR2 SASEGT, per germline. CDR3 length: 15 amino acids. CDR3 sequence: CASSEIRGSSYEQYF. CDR3 bases: TGTGCCAGCAGTGAAATCCGGGGGAGCTCCTACGAGCAGTACTTC.

The chain links TRBV12-3 or TRBV12-4 to TRBJ2-1; D unclear. The CDR3 length is 12 residues. Deletions cut 4 bases from V and 9 bases from J, with 10 bases between. CDR3 amino acids: CASSSQTLEQFF. The CDR3 DNA follows: TGTGCCAGCAGTTCCCAGACACTTGAGCAGTTCTTC.

This clonotype was observed a few times. V usage is TRBV9 and J usage is TRBJ2-1, with 13 bases identical to TRBD2. This CDR3 spans 15 amino acids. V was clipped by 4 bases and J by 6 bases; unmatched bases: 4. CDR1 SGDLS and CDR2 YYNGEE come from the germline V gene. CDR3 amino acids: CASSITSGGANEQFF. CDR3 nucleotides: TGTGCCAGCAGCATCACTAGCGGGGGGGCCAATGAGCAGTTCTTC.

The sample holds a few counts of this clonotype. The gene calls are TRBV6-2 or TRBV6-3 and TRBJ2-1, with D uncertain. CDR3 length: 13 residues. V was trimmed by 1 base and J by 5 bases, leaving 6 bases between them. The germline V gene encodes CDR1 MNHEY and CDR2 SVGEGT. The DNA for the CDR3 is TGTGCCAGCAGTTACTTTAAAGACAATGAGCAGTTCTTC. Its protein is CASSYFKDNEQFF.

This clonotype was seen many times. The V call is TRBV18, the J call TRBJ2-5; 8 bases align to TRBD1. Germline V gene sequence: CDR1 KGHSH, CDR2 LQKENI. The trim removed 8 bases at V and 2 bases at J, leaving 7 bases unmatched. The CDR3 is 14 residues long. CDR3 nucleotide sequence: TGTGCCAGCAGCCCGGACAGGGCGCAAGAGACCCAGTACTTC. Its translation: CASSPDRAQETQYF.

This sequence joins TRBV7-2 and TRBJ2-5; D is tentatively TRBD1 or TRBD2 (5 bases each). The CDR3 runs 16 residues. Between the trimmed V and J ends, which lost 3 bases and 2 bases, there was a span of 16 bases. Germline V gene lookup returns CDR1 SGHTA and CDR2 FQGNSA. CDR3 region: CASSFGARSIQETQYF. The CDR3 DNA reads as TGTGCCAGCAGCTTCGGGGCTAGAAGTATTCAAGAGACCCAGTACTTC.

This chain's CDR3 is CASRLDRVTGELFF. The CDR3 nucleotides read TGTGCCAGCAGGCTGGACAGGGTGACCGGGGAGCTGTTTTTT. The chain has TRBV7-2 and TRBJ2-2; 8 nucleotides match TRBD1. This CDR3 region has 14 residues. Losses at the gene ends were 6 bases for V and 5 bases for J; bases not matched to a gene: 5. Looked up from germline, CDR1 is SGHTA and CDR2 is FQGNSA.

The chain is built from TRBV11-2 and TRBJ2-2; no clear D gene. Germline V gene lookup returns CDR1 SGHAT and CDR2 FQNNGV. The ends were cut back, 7 bases at V and 5 bases at J, with 11 bases in the middle. The CDR3 runs to 13 residues. CDR3 residues: CASTPQLTGELFF. CDR3 DNA sequence: TGTGCCAGCACCCCCCAGCTTACCGGGGAGCTGTTTTTT.

This clonotype has more than one count but fewer than ten. The chain employs TRBV5-1 and TRBJ2-2, with D uncertain. Deletions cut 0 bases from V and 6 bases from J, with 9 bases between. This CDR3 is built from 14 residues. In germline, CDR1 is SGHRS, CDR2 YFSETQ. The CDR3 region is CASSLVSQPGELFF. The CDR3 nucleotides are TGCGCCAGCAGCTTGGTTTCGCAGCCCGGGGAGCTGTTTTTT.

V and J are TRBV7-9 and TRBJ2-3; 8 bases are shared with TRBD2. Germline CDR1 reads SEHNR; CDR2 reads FQNEAQ (reference sequence). V dropped 2 bases and J dropped 0; count of bases not matched to a gene: 16. This CDR3 is built from 20 residues. CDR3 in amino acids: CASSLLNSGAEPISTDTQYF. CDR3 coding DNA: TGTGCCAGCAGCTTACTTAATAGCGGGGCGGAACCGATTAGCACAGATACGCAGTATTTT. Variable domain in full (rest from reference TRBV7-9 and TRBJ2-3): DTGVSQNPRHKITKRGQNVTFRCDPISEHNRLYWYRQTLGQGPEFLTYFQNEAQLEKSRLLSDRFSAERPKGSFSTLEIQRTEQGDSAMYLCASSLLNSGAEPISTDTQYFGPGTRLTVL.

This clonotype was seen a few times. The rearrangement links TRBV5-1 to TRBJ1-1; D remains unclear. Trimming took off 1 base at V and 1 base at J, with 8 bases between the two ends. The CDR3 contains 14 residues. CDR1 and CDR2 from the germline V gene are SGHRS and YFSETQ. Here the CDR3 reads CASSLNLGNTEAFF. CDR3 sequence (DNA): TGCGCCAGCAGCTTGAATCTGGGGAACACTGAAGCTTTCTTT.

This chain uses TRBV7-3 with TRBJ1-5; D ambiguous. CDR3 size: 15 residues. The V and J ends lost 4 bases and 7 bases respectively, with 17 bases between them. Germline CDR1 reads SGHTA; CDR2 reads FQGTGA. The CDR3 reads CASSCRAPYGQPQHF. The DNA of the CDR3 is TGTGCCAGCAGCTGTCGGGCCCCTTACGGGCAGCCCCAGCATTTT.

A few counts support this clonotype. This sequence joins TRBV9 and TRBJ2-2; no clear D gene. From germline, CDR1 is SGDLS and CDR2 YYNGEE. CDR3 size: 13 residues. Trimming pared 6 bases from V and 1 base from J, leaving 7 bases between. The CDR3 sequence is CASTGQNTGELFF. The CDR3 DNA reads as TGTGCCAGCACAGGCCAGAACACCGGGGAGCTGTTTTTT.

This chain's CDR3 is CASSLGTHSQPQHF. In DNA form, the CDR3 reads TGTGCCAGCAGCTTAGGGACACACTCCCAGCCCCAGCATTTT. The chain combines TRBV7-2 with TRBJ1-5; D may be TRBD1 (5 bases). Germline CDR1 SGHTA, CDR2 FQGNSA. This CDR3 is 14 amino acids long. The germline V and J ends were trimmed by 1 base and 7 bases, with 11 bases remaining between them. The full variable domain, its missing parts supplied by reference TRBV7-2 and TRBJ1-5, is GAGVSQSPSNKVTEKGKDVELRCDPISGHTALYWYRQSLGQGLEFLIYFQGNSAPDKSGLPSDRFSAERTGGSVSTLTIQRTQQEDSAVYLCASSLGTHSQPQHFGDGTRLSIL.

J is TRBJ1-2 and V is TRBV15, with 8 bases fitting TRBD1. Germline V gives CDR1 LNHNV, CDR2 YYDKDF (reference sequence). Unmatched junction bases numbered 2, after V lost 5 bases and J lost 3 bases. The CDR3 spans 13 residues. CDR3 bases: TGTGCCACCAGCCCGACAGGGGACTATGGCTACACCTTC. This codes for CATSPTGDYGYTF. Drawing the rest from reference TRBV15 and TRBJ1-2, the complete variable domain is DAMVIQNPRYQVTQFGKPVTLSCSQTLNHNVMYWYQQKSSQAPKLLFHYYDKDFNNEADTPDNFQSRRPNTSFCFLDIRSPGLGDTAMYLCATSPTGDYGYTFGSGTRLTVV.

The chain combines TRBV18 with TRBJ2-7; weak D call: TRBD1 (5 bases). V was pared by 3 bases and J by 3 bases, with 12 bases between. CDR1 and CDR2 from the germline V gene are KGHSH and LQKENI. The CDR3 length is 14 residues. For the CDR3, the DNA is TGTGCCAGCTCACCCGGGCAAGGGGACTACGAGCAGTACGTC. It translates to CASSPGQGDYEQYV.

This clonotype was picked up a small number of times. The V call is TRBV5-1, the J call TRBJ1-2, with D perhaps TRBD1 (6 bases). V lost 4 bases and J lost 4, with 14 bases in between. The CDR3 sequence is 14 residues long. From germline, CDR1 is SGHRS and CDR2 YFSETQ. This chain's CDR3 is CASSEGGYLYGYTF. CDR3 sequence (DNA): TGCGCCAGCAGCGAGGGGGGCTATCTCTATGGCTACACCTTC.

The rearrangement joins TRBV7-2 to TRBJ1-1, with 7 bases identical to TRBD1. The J segment lost 0 bases and the V segment lost 1 base, leaving 5 bases of the junction unmatched. The germline CDR1 and CDR2 sequences are SGHTA and FQGNSA. The CDR3 contains 16 residues. The CDR3: CASSLGARGMNTEAFF. In DNA form, the CDR3 reads TGTGCCAGCAGCTTAGGGGCCAGGGGGATGAACACTGAAGCTTTCTTT.

In this sample, this clonotype turned up a few times. The gene calls are TRBV6-2 or TRBV6-3 and TRBJ2-7; unclear D gene. CDR1 is MNHEY and CDR2 is SVGEGT in the germline V gene. The CDR3 has 12 residues. Between the trimmed V and J ends, which lost 5 bases and 3 bases, there was a span of 8 bases. DNA for the CDR3: TGTGCCAGCAGTCCGAGGATCTACGAGCAGTACTTC. Protein: CASSPRIYEQYF.

The sample holds a few counts of this clonotype. This chain uses TRBV4-3 with TRBJ2-3, with 10 bases identical to TRBD1. Germline V gives CDR1 LGHNA, CDR2 YSLEER. Trimming cost V 4 bases and J 4 bases; bases outside gene matches: 11. The CDR3 sequence is 17 residues long. In DNA, the CDR3 is TGCGCCAGCAGCCCCCCCCCCGGGACAGGGGAGGCAGATACGCAGTATTTT. Amino acid sequence: CASSPPPGTGEADTQYF.

This clonotype has only a few counts. The rearrangement links TRBV7-2 to TRBJ2-7; perhaps TRBD2 as D (7 bases). The ends were cut back, 2 bases at V and 4 bases at J, with 15 bases in the middle. The CDR3 spans 15 residues. Germline V lookup: CDR1 SGHTA, CDR2 FQGNSA. The CDR3 sequence is CASSLSRAGAYEQYV. In DNA, the CDR3 is TGTGCCAGCAGCTTATCCCGGGCGGGGGCTTACGAGCAGTACGTC.

There are a few counts of this clonotype. The chain links TRBV12-3 or TRBV12-4 to TRBJ2-2, with 8 bases aligning to TRBD1. V gave up 6 bases and J gave up 3 bases; unmatched junction bases: 3. The CDR3 length is 14 residues. DNA of the CDR3: TGTGCCAGCAGGGGACAGGAGGACACCGGGGAGCTGTTTTTT. Translation: CASRGQEDTGELFF.

This clonotype came up a few times. The V call is TRBV20-1, the J call TRBJ2-7, with TRBD1 as a possible D gene (5 bases). The V end was cut by 7 bases, the J end by 6 bases, with 19 bases between. Germline CDR1 DFQATT, CDR2 SNEGSKA (reference sequence). The CDR3 has 13 residues. DNA of the CDR3: TGCAGTGTTCCCTCTATGACAGAGCCCGAGCAGTACGTC. Residues: CSVPSMTEPEQYV.

The chain joins TRBV10-3 to TRBJ1-2; no clear D gene. This CDR3 contains 14 residues. Between the trimmed V and J ends, which lost 6 bases and 0 bases, there was a span of 11 bases. Germline V lookup: CDR1 ENHRY, CDR2 SYGVKD. CDR3 coding DNA: TGTGCCATCAGGGGATCCGGATCTAACTATGGCTACACCTTC. Translating gives CAIRGSGSNYGYTF.

V gene TRBV6-5 combines with J gene TRBJ1-6; D unresolved. The ends were cut back, 3 bases at V and 6 bases at J, with 12 bases in the middle. Germline CDR1 and CDR2: MNHEY and SVGAGI. There are 15 residues in the CDR3. The DNA for the CDR3 is TGTGCCAGCAGTTATGGAGGCCTTAGTAATTCACCCCTCCACTTT. As protein: CASSYGGLSNSPLHF.

In its sample, this clonotype was seen a few times. J is TRBJ2-6 and V is TRBV7-2, with 7 bases aligning to TRBD2. Germline-derived CDR1 and CDR2 are SGHTA and FQGNSA. The V gene end was trimmed by 3 bases and the J gene end by 4 bases; junction bases not matched to a gene: 9. The CDR3 is 17 residues long. The CDR3 loop is CASSFSRGGYGANVLTF. The CDR3 nucleotides read TGTGCCAGCAGCTTTTCGAGGGGAGGGTACGGGGCCAACGTCCTGACTTTC. Drawing the rest from reference TRBV7-2 and TRBJ2-6, the complete variable domain is GAGVSQSPSNKVTEKGKDVELRCDPISGHTALYWYRQSLGQGLEFLIYFQGNSAPDKSGLPSDRFSAERTGGSVSTLTIQRTQQEDSAVYLCASSFSRGGYGANVLTFGAGSRLTVL.

The chain's CDR3 is CASSSLTADGTAGELFF. CDR3 bases: TGTGCCAGCAGTTCCCTTACAGCGGACGGGACTGCCGGGGAGCTGTTTTTT. V gene TRBV12-3 or TRBV12-4 combines with J gene TRBJ2-2; D perhaps matches TRBD2 (6 bases). V dropped 4 bases and J dropped 6 bases, with 21 bases sitting between them. This CDR3 is built from 17 residues.

This clonotype was picked up a small number of times. The chain employs TRBV18 and TRBJ1-1; 7 bases map to TRBD1. This CDR3 is 15 amino acids long. The ends lost 7 bases at V and 6 bases at J; junction bases unmatched: 14. CDR1 is KGHSH, CDR2 LQKENI, per germline. The CDR3 nucleotides read TGTGCCAGCTTCTCCTCCGGGACAGTGGCCTCTGAAGCTTTCTTT. Protein product: CASFSSGTVASEAFF.